A selection of T cell receptor beta chains follows, all from one sample in a study of blood T cell repertoires in COVID-19. Here immunoSEQ multiplex PCR was the method, and the copy in TCRdb shows in-frame clones only, minus some. This table holds approximately 200,000 clones, about 83% found once. Sequencing was performed on peripheral blood. The receptors here all came from a person aged 65 to 79 with COVID-19, enrolled during active disease. Each CDR3 is given with its conserved first and last residue. The D gene is left open where the match is weak. Size is stated for part of the rows, as once, few or many counts, or as a class when the clone is expanded.

J gene	clone size	D gene	V gene	CDR3 protein	CDR3 DNA
TRBJ1-4	-	TRBD1	TRBV7-2	CASSSQGAGEKLFF	TGTGCCAGCAGCTCACAGGGGGCGGGTGAAAAACTGTTTTTT
TRBJ2-5	-	TRBD2	TRBV30	CAWSVLKGGRETQYF	TGTGCCTGGAGTGTACTTAAGGGAGGGCGAGAGACCCAGTACTTC
TRBJ1-2	-	TRBD1	TRBV5-1	CASSFEGAEVGYTF	TGCGCCAGCAGCTTTGAGGGGGCTGAGGTTGGCTACACCTTC
TRBJ2-2	-	TRBD1	TRBV7-2	CASSLAGHRGLQTGELFF	TGTGCCAGCAGCTTAGCAGGTCACAGGGGGCTGCAAACCGGGGAGCTGTTTTTT
TRBJ1-6	-	TRBD1	TRBV11-2	CASSRIGQGASNSPLHF	TGTGCCAGCAGCCGGATCGGACAGGGAGCGTCCAATTCACCCCTCCACTTT
TRBJ1-6	-	TRBD1	TRBV6-6	CASSYGNRGDSPLHF	TGTGCCAGCAGTTACGGGAACAGGGGTGATTCACCCCTCCACTTT
TRBJ2-1	once	-	TRBV19	CASSEDTAGIYNEQFF	TGTGCCAGTAGTGAAGATACAGCCGGAATCTACAATGAGCAGTTCTTC
TRBJ1-4	-	TRBD1	TRBV7-8	CASSRVQGATTNEKLFF	TGTGCCAGCAGCCGCGTCCAGGGGGCCACAACTAATGAAAAACTGTTTTTT
TRBJ1-5	-	-	TRBV30	CAWNRRGSNQPQHF	TGTGCCTGGAACCGGAGGGGAAGCAATCAGCCCCAGCATTTT
TRBJ2-1	-	-	TRBV11-2	CASSITYNEQFF	TGTGCCAGCAGCATAACCTACAATGAGCAGTTCTTC
TRBJ1-2	-	-	TRBV11-2	CASSPGVQGSGYTF	TGTGCCAGCAGCCCAGGGGTCCAGGGGAGTGGCTACACCTTC
TRBJ2-2	-	TRBD1	TRBV6-4	CASRETGATGELFF	TGTGCCAGCCGGGAAACAGGGGCCACCGGGGAGCTGTTTTTT
TRBJ1-2	-	-	TRBV12-3/TRBV12-4	CASSSPWGDGYTF	TGTGCCAGCAGCTCCCCATGGGGGGACGGCTACACCTTC
TRBJ2-7	once	TRBD1	TRBV7-2	CASSLLGGFRYEQYF	TGTGCCAGCAGCTTATTAGGGGGCTTTCGCTACGAGCAGTACTTC
TRBJ2-2	-	TRBD2	TRBV6-2/TRBV6-3	CASSGLAEYTGELFF	TGTGCCAGCAGTGGACTAGCGGAGTACACCGGGGAGCTGTTTTTT
TRBJ1-6	-	-	TRBV21-1	CASSNEAGEPNSPLHF	TGTGCCAGCAGCAACGAGGCGGGAGAACCGAATTCACCCCTCCACTTT
TRBJ2-2	-	TRBD1	TRBV2	CASSETGLHTGELFF	TGTGCCAGCAGTGAGACAGGGTTACACACCGGGGAGCTGTTTTTT
TRBJ2-3	-	TRBD2	TRBV5-4	CASNAAGGPSDTQYF	TGTGCCAGCAACGCGGCGGGGGGGCCGTCAGATACGCAGTATTTT
TRBJ2-1	-	-	TRBV7-3	CASSLVGGSYNEQFF	TGTGCCAGCAGCTTAGTCGGGGGCTCCTACAATGAGCAGTTCTTC
TRBJ1-6	-	TRBD1	TRBV7-2	CASSLPTGVNSPLHF	TGTGCCAGCAGCTTGCCCACAGGGGTGAATTCACCCCTCCACTTT
TRBJ2-7	-	-	TRBV2	CASSFGAYEQYF	TGTGCCAGCTCCTTCGGGGCCTACGAGCAGTACTTC
TRBJ1-3	-	-	TRBV7-7	CASSTGSDPGNTIYF	TGTGCCAGCAGCACCGGGTCCGATCCTGGAAACACCATATATTTT
TRBJ1-3	-	TRBD1	TRBV19	CASSIRGTAVISSGNTIYF	TGTGCCAGTAGTATCCGCGGGACAGCCGTCATCAGCTCTGGAAACACCATATATTTT
TRBJ2-7	-	TRBD1	TRBV27	CASSSYRGRYEQYF	TGTGCCAGCAGTTCGTACAGGGGCCGATACGAGCAGTACTTC
TRBJ2-1	few	TRBD2	TRBV3-1/TRBV3-2	CASSQDFLREGKIYEQFF	TGTGCCAGCAGCCAAGATTTTTTGAGGGAGGGCAAAATCTATGAGCAGTTCTTC
TRBJ1-2	-	-	TRBV28	CASSFRIYGYTF	TGTGCCAGCAGTTTCAGGATCTATGGCTACACCTTC
TRBJ1-2	-	-	TRBV19	CVSMDRMAYGYTF	TGTGTCAGTATGGACAGAATGGCCTATGGCTACACCTTC
TRBJ2-5	-	TRBD2	TRBV6-5	CASSWGGQETQYF	TGTGCCAGCAGTTGGGGGGGACAAGAGACCCAGTACTTC
TRBJ1-6	-	TRBD1	TRBV9	CASSTRDRDDSPLHF	TGTGCCAGCAGCACCCGGGACAGGGACGATTCACCCCTCCACTTT
TRBJ1-5	once	-	TRBV3-1/TRBV3-2	CASSLRDNQPQHF	TGTGCCAGCAGCCTCCGGGACAATCAGCCCCAGCATTTT
TRBJ1-6	-	TRBD1	TRBV11-2	CASSHSGQRINSPLHF	TGTGCCAGCAGCCACTCGGGACAGAGGATTAATTCACCCCTCCACTTT
TRBJ2-2	-	-	TRBV4-3	CASSRAVSGTGELFF	TGCGCCAGCAGTCGCGCAGTTTCGGGGACCGGGGAGCTGTTTTTT
TRBJ2-2	-	TRBD2	TRBV3-1/TRBV3-2	CASSLAGGPDGELFF	TGTGCCAGCAGCCTAGCGGGAGGGCCTGACGGGGAGCTGTTTTTT
TRBJ2-1	-	-	TRBV19	CASSFDVGVTEQFF	TGTGCCAGTAGTTTCGATGTAGGAGTAACCGAGCAGTTCTTC
TRBJ2-5	-	-	TRBV10-3	CAISESQGGRETQYF	TGTGCCATCAGTGAGTCACAGGGGGGGAGAGAGACCCAGTACTTC
TRBJ2-1	once	TRBD2	TRBV14	CASSQDSGTSGRAWGHNEQFF	TGTGCCAGCAGCCAAGATTCGGGGACTAGCGGGAGGGCCTGGGGACACAATGAGCAGTTCTTC